Following are 5 T cell receptor beta chains from one sample sequenced in a study of siplizumab effects on memory and regulatory T cells. Libraries were prepared by immunoSEQ multiplex PCR; TCRdb keeps only in-frame clonotypes and omits some of them. The sample includes about 100,000 clones, 94% of them seen just once. Sequencing input: Tregs sorted from blood. The receptors stem from a human donor in good health.

This clone was observed once. This sequence joins TRBV6-5 and TRBJ1-5, with D perhaps TRBD1 (5 bases). The germline V gene encodes CDR1 MNHEY and CDR2 SVGAGI. The CDR3 covers 14 residues. Trimming shortened V by 0 bases and J by 5 bases, and 8 bases separated the two germline ends. The CDR3 nucleotides read TGTGCCAGCAGTTACTCGGGGGTTTATCAGCCCCAGCATTTT. The encoded protein is CASSYSGVYQPQHF.

The chain couples TRBV27 to TRBJ2-4; possible D gene TRBD2, 5 bases. With 6 bases removed from V and 1 base from J, the gap between germline ends came to 10 bases. The CDR3 extends over 14 amino acids. CDR1 is MNHEY and CDR2 is SMNVEV in the germline V gene (reference sequence). The CDR3 region has the DNA TGTGCCAGCAGCCCCTCGGGGGCCAAAAACATTCAGTACTTC. It translates to CASSPSGAKNIQYF.

The chain joins TRBV12-5 to TRBJ2-5, with 7 bases aligning to TRBD2. Looked up from germline, CDR1 is LGHNT and CDR2 is FRNRAP. The CDR3 is 16 amino acids. V gave up 1 base and J gave up 5 bases; unmatched junction bases: 10. The CDR3 DNA follows: TGTGCTAGTGGTTTGGCGCTAGCGGAAAGGGTGGAGACCCAGTACTTC. It specifies CASGLALAERVETQYF.

The chain carries TRBV5-4 and TRBJ2-5, with 7 bases lining up with TRBD2. The CDR3 is 15 amino acids. The germline gives CDR1 SGHNT, CDR2 YYREEE (reference sequence). The V gene end was trimmed by 4 bases and the J gene end by 5 bases; junction bases not matched to a gene: 11. CDR3 sequence reads: CASSPRLAGSETQYF. In DNA form, the CDR3 reads TGTGCCAGCAGCCCTCGACTAGCTGGATCGGAGACCCAGTACTTC.

The chain employs TRBV18 and TRBJ1-4, with D maybe TRBD1 (6 bases). This CDR3 has 17 amino acids. Germline V gene sequence: CDR1 KGHSH, CDR2 LQKENI. The germline V and J ends were trimmed by 2 bases and 3 bases, with 16 bases remaining between them. In nucleotides, the CDR3 is TGTGCCAGCTCACCATCTCGGGGGCTAGGAGCTAATGAAAAACTGTTTTTT. Amino acid sequence: CASSPSRGLGANEKLFF.